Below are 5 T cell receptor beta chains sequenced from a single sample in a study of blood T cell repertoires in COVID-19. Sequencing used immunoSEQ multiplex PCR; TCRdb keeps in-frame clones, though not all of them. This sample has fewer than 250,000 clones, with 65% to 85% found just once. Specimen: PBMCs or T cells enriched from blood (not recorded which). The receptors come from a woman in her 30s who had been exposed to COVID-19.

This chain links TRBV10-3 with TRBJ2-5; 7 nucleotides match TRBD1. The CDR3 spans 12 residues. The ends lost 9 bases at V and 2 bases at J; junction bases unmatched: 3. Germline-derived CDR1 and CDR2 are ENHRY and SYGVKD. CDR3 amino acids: CAIGTEQETQYF. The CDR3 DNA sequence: TGTGCCATAGGGACAGAACAAGAGACCCAGTACTTC.

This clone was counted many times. In DNA form, the CDR3 reads TGTGCCAGCAGCCAAGATGGGACCACAAGGGGGAGTTCACCCCTCCACTTT. This gives the protein CASSQDGTTRGSSPLHF. This chain connects TRBV3-1 (or the pseudogene TRBV3-2) to TRBJ1-6; D is possibly TRBD1 (6 bases). CDR3 length: 17 residues. The ends were cut back, 0 bases at V and 9 bases at J, with 18 bases in the middle. Germline V CDR1 and CDR2: LGHDT, YNNKEL (reference sequence).

CDR3 in amino acids: CASSTEPQGTGDTEAFF. Here the CDR3 DNA reads TGTGCCAGTAGTACCGAACCTCAGGGGACGGGTGACACTGAAGCTTTCTTT. V gene TRBV19 combines with J gene TRBJ1-1, with a possible D match to TRBD1 (6 bases). This CDR3 has 17 amino acids. The germline V gene has CDR1 LNHDA and CDR2 SQIVND (reference sequence). The ends were cut back, 4 bases at V and 3 bases at J, with 21 bases in the middle.

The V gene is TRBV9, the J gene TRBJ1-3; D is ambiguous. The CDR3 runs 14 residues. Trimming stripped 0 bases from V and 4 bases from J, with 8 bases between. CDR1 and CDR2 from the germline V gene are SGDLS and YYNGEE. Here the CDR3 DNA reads TGTGCCAGCAGCGTAGGTTCACAGGGAAACACCATATATTTT. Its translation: CASSVGSQGNTIYF.

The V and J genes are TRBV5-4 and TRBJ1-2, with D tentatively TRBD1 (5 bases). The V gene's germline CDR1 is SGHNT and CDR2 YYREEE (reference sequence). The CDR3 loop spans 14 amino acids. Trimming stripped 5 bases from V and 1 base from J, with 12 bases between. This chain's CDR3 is CASRAAGVNYGYTF. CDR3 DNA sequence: TGTGCCAGCAGGGCCGCGGGGGTTAACTATGGCTACACCTTC.